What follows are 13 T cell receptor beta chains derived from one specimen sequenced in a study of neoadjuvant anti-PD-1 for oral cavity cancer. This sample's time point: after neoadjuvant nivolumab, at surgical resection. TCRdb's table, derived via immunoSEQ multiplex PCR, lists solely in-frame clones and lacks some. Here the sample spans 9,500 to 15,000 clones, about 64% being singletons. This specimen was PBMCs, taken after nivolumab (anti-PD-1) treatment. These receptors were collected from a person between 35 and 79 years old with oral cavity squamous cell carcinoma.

The CDR3 is CASSQLGGEKLFF. The CDR3 nucleotides read TGCGCCAGCAGCCAATTGGGTGGTGAAAAACTGTTTTTT. The V and J genes are TRBV4-1 and TRBJ1-4; unclear D gene. Trimming shortened V by 2 bases and J by 7 bases, and 8 bases separated the two germline ends. The germline V gene encodes CDR1 MGHRA and CDR2 YSYEKL. The CDR3 is 13 amino acids.

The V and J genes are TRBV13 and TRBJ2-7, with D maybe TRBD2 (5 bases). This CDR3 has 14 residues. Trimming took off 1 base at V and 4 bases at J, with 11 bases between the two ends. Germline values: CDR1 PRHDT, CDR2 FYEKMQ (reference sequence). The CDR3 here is CASSLAGRDYEQYF. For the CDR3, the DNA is TGTGCCAGCAGCTTAGCAGGACGGGATTACGAGCAGTACTTC.

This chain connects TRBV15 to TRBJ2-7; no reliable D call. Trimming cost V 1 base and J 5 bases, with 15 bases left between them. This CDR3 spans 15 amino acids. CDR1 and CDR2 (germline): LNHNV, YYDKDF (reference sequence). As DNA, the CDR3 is TGTGCCACCAGCAGAGGGAACGCATTGAAGGACGAGCAGTACTTC. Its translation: CATSRGNALKDEQYF.

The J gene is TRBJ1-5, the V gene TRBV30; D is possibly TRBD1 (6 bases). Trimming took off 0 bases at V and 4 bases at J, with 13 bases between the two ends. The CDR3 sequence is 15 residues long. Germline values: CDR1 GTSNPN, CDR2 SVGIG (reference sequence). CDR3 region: CAWSVLDSRNQPQHF. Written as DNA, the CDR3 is TGTGCCTGGAGTGTACTGGACAGTCGGAATCAGCCCCAGCATTTT.

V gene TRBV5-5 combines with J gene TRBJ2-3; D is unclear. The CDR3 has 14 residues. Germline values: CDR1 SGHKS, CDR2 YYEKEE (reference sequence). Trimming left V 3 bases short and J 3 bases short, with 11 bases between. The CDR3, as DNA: TGTGCCAGCAGCTCCAAGGTGGGGACAGATACGCAGTATTTT. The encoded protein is CASSSKVGTDTQYF.

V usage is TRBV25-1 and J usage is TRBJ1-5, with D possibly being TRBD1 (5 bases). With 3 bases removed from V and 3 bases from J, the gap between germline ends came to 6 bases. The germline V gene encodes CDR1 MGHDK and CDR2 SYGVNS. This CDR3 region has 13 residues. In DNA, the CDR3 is TGTGCCAGCAGTGAGGGGGACAATCAGCCCCAGCATTTT. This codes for CASSEGDNQPQHF.

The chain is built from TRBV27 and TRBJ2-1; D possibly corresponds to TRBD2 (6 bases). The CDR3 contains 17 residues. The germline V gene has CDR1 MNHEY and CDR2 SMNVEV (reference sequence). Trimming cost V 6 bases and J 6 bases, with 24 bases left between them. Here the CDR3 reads CASSNPSSVGWSNEQFF. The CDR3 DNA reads TGTGCCAGCAGCAATCCCTCTAGCGTGGGCTGGTCCAATGAGCAGTTCTTC.

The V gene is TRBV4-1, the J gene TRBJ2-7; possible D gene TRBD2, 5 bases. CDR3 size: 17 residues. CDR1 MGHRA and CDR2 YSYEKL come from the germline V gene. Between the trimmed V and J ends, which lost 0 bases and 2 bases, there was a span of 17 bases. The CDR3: CASSQDLGIAGTYEQYF. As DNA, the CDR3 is TGCGCCAGCAGCCAAGATCTGGGTATCGCGGGTACCTACGAGCAGTACTTC.

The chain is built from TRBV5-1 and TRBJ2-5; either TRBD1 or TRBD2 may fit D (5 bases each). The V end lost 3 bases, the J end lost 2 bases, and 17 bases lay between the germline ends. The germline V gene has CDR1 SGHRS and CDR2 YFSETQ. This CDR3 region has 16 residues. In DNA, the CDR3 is TGCGCCAGCAGCTCGCCCCCGGGACGGACACAAGAGACCCAGTACTTC. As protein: CASSSPPGRTQETQYF. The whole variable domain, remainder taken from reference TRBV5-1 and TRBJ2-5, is KAGVTQTPRYLIKTRGQQVTLSCSPISGHRSVSWYQQTPGQGLQFLFEYFSETQRNKGNFPGRFSGRQFSNSRSEMNVSTLELGDSALYLCASSSPPGRTQETQYFGPGTRLLVL.

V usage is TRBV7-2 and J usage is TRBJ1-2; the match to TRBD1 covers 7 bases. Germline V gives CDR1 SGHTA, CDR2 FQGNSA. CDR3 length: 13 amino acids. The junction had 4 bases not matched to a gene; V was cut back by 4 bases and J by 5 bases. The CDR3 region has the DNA TGTGCCAGCAGCTCCGGGACAGCTTATGGCTACACCTTC. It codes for CASSSGTAYGYTF. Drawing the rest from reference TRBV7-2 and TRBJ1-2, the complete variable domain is GAGVSQSPSNKVTEKGKDVELRCDPISGHTALYWYRQSLGQGLEFLIYFQGNSAPDKSGLPSDRFSAERTGGSVSTLTIQRTQQEDSAVYLCASSSGTAYGYTFGSGTRLTVV.

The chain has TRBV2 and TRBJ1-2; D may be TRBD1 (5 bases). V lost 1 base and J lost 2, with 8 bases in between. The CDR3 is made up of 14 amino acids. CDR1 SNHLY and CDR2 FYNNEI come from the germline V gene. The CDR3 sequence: CASSEVKGNYGYTF. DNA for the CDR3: TGTGCCAGCAGTGAAGTTAAGGGGAACTATGGCTACACCTTC.

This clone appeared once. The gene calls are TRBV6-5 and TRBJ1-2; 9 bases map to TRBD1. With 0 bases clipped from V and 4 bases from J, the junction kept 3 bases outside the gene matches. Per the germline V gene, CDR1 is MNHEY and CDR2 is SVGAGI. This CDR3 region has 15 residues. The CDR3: CASSYSMTGGYGYTF. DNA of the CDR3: TGTGCCAGCAGTTACTCGATGACAGGGGGCTATGGCTACACCTTC.

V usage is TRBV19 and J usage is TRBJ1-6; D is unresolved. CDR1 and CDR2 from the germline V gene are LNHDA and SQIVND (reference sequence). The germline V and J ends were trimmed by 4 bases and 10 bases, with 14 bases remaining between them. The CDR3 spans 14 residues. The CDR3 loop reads CASSTGMEGSPLHF. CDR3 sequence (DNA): TGTGCCAGTAGTACGGGGATGGAAGGCTCACCCCTCCACTTT. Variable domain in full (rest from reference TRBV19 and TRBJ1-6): DGGITQSPKYLFRKEGQNVTLSCEQNLNHDAMYWYRQDPGQGLRLIYYSQIVNDFQKGDIAEGYSVSREKKESFPLTVTSAQKNPTAFYLCASSTGMEGSPLHFGNGTRLTVT.